The rows below give T cell receptor beta chains drawn from one sample of a study of shared clonotypes between healthy human individuals. Generated by immunoSEQ multiplex PCR, the TCRdb table keeps only in-frame clones and is missing some. The sample lists some 2.1 million clones, 90% to 95% occurring once. Sample: naive CD4+ T cells sorted from blood. These receptors originate from a man between 18 and 29 years old in good health. Both conserved end residues are part of each CDR3. Fields, in order: J gene, clone size, V gene, CDR3 protein. Expanded clones are given a class, and other clones once, few, many or no size at all.

j_call: TRBJ2-7; clone_size: .; v_call: TRBV6-1; cdr3_aa: CASSGSTYEQYF
j_call: TRBJ2-7; clone_size: .; v_call: TRBV6-1; cdr3_aa: CASSVLYEQYF
j_call: TRBJ2-1; clone_size: .; v_call: TRBV7-2; cdr3_aa: CASSYSGTGQFF
j_call: TRBJ2-3; clone_size: .; v_call: TRBV5-1; cdr3_aa: CASSLGQGATDTQYF
j_call: TRBJ2-5; clone_size: once; v_call: TRBV5-4; cdr3_aa: CASSLQMGAIETQYF
j_call: TRBJ2-1; clone_size: once; v_call: TRBV6-1; cdr3_aa: CASSVTEQFF
j_call: TRBJ1-3; clone_size: .; v_call: TRBV2; cdr3_aa: CASSEQGGGNTIYF
j_call: TRBJ2-7; clone_size: .; v_call: TRBV19; cdr3_aa: CASSIVSGDSYEQYF
j_call: TRBJ2-2; clone_size: .; v_call: TRBV25-1; cdr3_aa: CASMVGKDTGELFF
j_call: TRBJ1-1; clone_size: .; v_call: TRBV19; cdr3_aa: CASSDRVNTEAFF
j_call: TRBJ2-2; clone_size: once; v_call: TRBV6-6; cdr3_aa: CASSGAEGVGELFF
j_call: TRBJ1-5; clone_size: .; v_call: TRBV6-1; cdr3_aa: CASSPGQSEPQHF
j_call: TRBJ2-5; clone_size: .; v_call: TRBV18; cdr3_aa: CASSRPRELQETQYF
j_call: TRBJ2-1; clone_size: once; v_call: TRBV15; cdr3_aa: CATSPPGQGGPEQFF
j_call: TRBJ2-3; clone_size: .; v_call: TRBV30; cdr3_aa: CAWRTGITDTQYF
j_call: TRBJ1-1; clone_size: .; v_call: TRBV9; cdr3_aa: CASSVSGAVGNTEAFF
j_call: TRBJ1-1; clone_size: .; v_call: TRBV2; cdr3_aa: CASSEQYRYMANTEAFF
j_call: TRBJ2-7; clone_size: .; v_call: TRBV30; cdr3_aa: CAWSGALEQYF
j_call: TRBJ2-3; clone_size: .; v_call: TRBV2; cdr3_aa: CASSEEVKGADTQYF
j_call: TRBJ2-7; clone_size: .; v_call: TRBV28; cdr3_aa: CASSLNPSGTDLYEQYF
j_call: TRBJ2-7; clone_size: .; v_call: TRBV11-1; cdr3_aa: CARRQASYEQYF
j_call: TRBJ2-4; clone_size: .; v_call: TRBV5-4; cdr3_aa: CASSLSSGGAKNIQYF
j_call: TRBJ2-5; clone_size: .; v_call: TRBV4-1; cdr3_aa: CASSQQQREETQYF
j_call: TRBJ2-1; clone_size: once; v_call: TRBV10-3; cdr3_aa: CAISGSYLAGEYSNEQFF
j_call: TRBJ2-5; clone_size: .; v_call: TRBV5-1; cdr3_aa: CASSPGGEQETQYF
j_call: TRBJ1-2; clone_size: .; v_call: TRBV6-5; cdr3_aa: CASSLLGNGYTF
j_call: TRBJ1-2; clone_size: .; v_call: TRBV20-1; cdr3_aa: CSARDRVNGFF
j_call: TRBJ1-1; clone_size: .; v_call: TRBV28; cdr3_aa: CASSPRDSPLNTEAFF
j_call: TRBJ2-3; clone_size: .; v_call: TRBV2; cdr3_aa: CASNLARDRDTQYF
j_call: TRBJ2-1; clone_size: .; v_call: TRBV5-1; cdr3_aa: CASAPGTGVYNEQFF
j_call: TRBJ1-2; clone_size: .; v_call: TRBV5-4; cdr3_aa: CASSPSRINYGYTF
j_call: TRBJ1-4; clone_size: .; v_call: TRBV9; cdr3_aa: CASSVGGGLNEKLFF
j_call: TRBJ2-1; clone_size: .; v_call: TRBV28; cdr3_aa: CASSSTGTSGGSYNEQFF
j_call: TRBJ1-1; clone_size: .; v_call: TRBV7-2; cdr3_aa: CASSRDSLNTEAFF
j_call: TRBJ1-1; clone_size: .; v_call: TRBV20-1; cdr3_aa: CSAGQANEAFF
j_call: TRBJ2-7; clone_size: .; v_call: TRBV19; cdr3_aa: CASSRTLAYEQYF
j_call: TRBJ1-5; clone_size: .; v_call: TRBV28; cdr3_aa: CASSLYGNQPQHF
j_call: TRBJ1-4; clone_size: .; v_call: TRBV12-5; cdr3_aa: CASGPPGYNEKLFF
j_call: TRBJ1-6; clone_size: .; v_call: TRBV5-1; cdr3_aa: CASSWTGTGGSPLHF
j_call: TRBJ1-2; clone_size: .; v_call: TRBV6-6; cdr3_aa: CASGSANGYTF
j_call: TRBJ2-2; clone_size: .; v_call: TRBV29-1; cdr3_aa: CSVEGAGSNTGELFF
j_call: TRBJ1-2; clone_size: .; v_call: TRBV5-1; cdr3_aa: CASSLEGAANYGYTF
j_call: TRBJ1-2; clone_size: .; v_call: TRBV30; cdr3_aa: CAWSGTPGGQGYTF
j_call: TRBJ2-2; clone_size: once; v_call: TRBV27; cdr3_aa: CASRRGRDTGELFF
j_call: TRBJ2-1; clone_size: .; v_call: TRBV5-4; cdr3_aa: CASSRAVSVFGGQFF
j_call: TRBJ2-5; clone_size: .; v_call: TRBV6-5; cdr3_aa: CASSYSRTGGRKTQYF
j_call: TRBJ1-3; clone_size: .; v_call: TRBV5-1; cdr3_aa: CASSVSGLAGNTIYF
j_call: TRBJ2-7; clone_size: .; v_call: TRBV9; cdr3_aa: CASSTEGSSYEQYF
j_call: TRBJ2-4; clone_size: .; v_call: TRBV5-6; cdr3_aa: CASSLTSGELAKNIQYF
j_call: TRBJ1-1; clone_size: .; v_call: TRBV30; cdr3_aa: CAWRGGQTYMNTEAFF